These 25 T cell receptor beta chains were sequenced from one sample in a study of shared clonotypes between healthy human individuals. Positive CCR7 selection of CD45RO-negative cells yielded the naive CD8 cells, and terminally differentiated effector memory CD45RA+ cells were excluded. Assay: immunoSEQ multiplex PCR; the TCRdb copy retains only in-frame clones and omits some. The sample has around 640,000 clones, 95% to 96% seen once; the top ten hold roughly 0.12%. Sequenced sample: naive CD8+ T cells sorted from blood. The receptors stem from a woman aged 25 to 39 in good health.

CDR3 residues: CASRLLTGASSNQPQHF. Here the CDR3 DNA reads TGTGCCAGCAGGCTACTTACAGGGGCGTCAAGCAATCAGCCCCAGCATTTT. The V gene is TRBV27, the J gene TRBJ1-5; 7 bases agree with TRBD1. CDR3 length: 17 amino acids. V shed 6 bases, J shed 1 base, and the junction held 12 bases outside the gene matches. Germline CDR1 MNHEY, CDR2 SMNVEV (reference sequence).

V usage is TRBV9 and J usage is TRBJ2-6, with 10 nucleotides matching TRBD1. The junction had 6 bases not matched to a gene; V was cut back by 0 bases and J by 0 bases. The V gene's germline CDR1 is SGDLS and CDR2 YYNGEE. The CDR3 loop spans 19 amino acids. CDR3 loop: CASSVARTGGFSGANVLTF. In DNA, the CDR3 is TGTGCCAGCAGCGTAGCTCGGACAGGGGGATTCTCTGGGGCCAACGTCCTGACTTTC.

The chain employs TRBV10-1 and TRBJ2-3; a possible D gene is TRBD1 (7 bases). Trimming removed 4 bases at V and 0 bases at J, with 20 bases between. The CDR3 length is 18 residues. Germline V CDR1 and CDR2: WNHNN, SYGVQD (reference sequence). The CDR3 region is CASSGGLGQRPSTDTQYF. CDR3 coding DNA: TGCGCCAGCAGTGGGGGACTGGGACAGCGACCTAGCACAGATACGCAGTATTTT.

As for this clone: This sample includes further DNA sequences coding for the same CDR3. In DNA, the CDR3 is TGTGCCAGCAGCGTAGGGACAGCCTACGAGCAGTACTTC. This translates into CASSVGTAYEQYF. V and J are TRBV9 and TRBJ2-7; the D gene is possibly TRBD1 (6 bases). The germline CDR1 and CDR2 sequences are SGDLS and YYNGEE. The V gene lost 0 bases and the J gene lost 2 bases, with 6 bases spanning the gap. The CDR3 is made up of 13 amino acids.

This rearrangement joins TRBV7-2 to TRBJ2-1; 7 nucleotides agree with TRBD1. Trimming removed 4 bases from V and 6 bases from J; junction bases left unmatched: 15. Germline V gene lookup returns CDR1 SGHTA and CDR2 FQGNSA. This CDR3 has 17 amino acids. The CDR3 region has the DNA TGTGCCAGCAGCTCGAAGGTTCTGACAGGGTTTTTCAATGAGCAGTTCTTC. Translating gives CASSSKVLTGFFNEQFF.

The chain links TRBV28 to TRBJ1-2; D is ambiguous. Looked up from germline, CDR1 is MDHEN and CDR2 is SYDVKM. CDR3 length: 13 amino acids. Trimming pared 5 bases from V and 3 bases from J, leaving 10 bases between. The CDR3 nucleotides read TGTGCCAGCAGTCCCCGAGGTGACTATGGCTACACCTTC. Encoded protein: CASSPRGDYGYTF.

V gene TRBV28 combines with J gene TRBJ2-3; tentative D call: TRBD2 (6 bases). CDR1 and CDR2 from the germline V gene are MDHEN and SYDVKM. Trimming removed 3 bases at V and 6 bases at J, with 16 bases between. The CDR3 has 15 residues. The CDR3 here is CASSFGPPRGDTQYF. As DNA, the CDR3 is TGTGCCAGCAGTTTTGGCCCACCTCGGGGGGATACGCAGTATTTT.

The rearrangement links TRBV6-5 to TRBJ1-4; maybe TRBD1 (5 bases). Germline loops: CDR1 MNHEY, CDR2 SVGAGI. Trimming removed 6 bases at V and 6 bases at J, with 14 bases between. The CDR3 covers 14 residues. DNA of the CDR3: TGTGCCAGCAGCACCAGACTAGGGGATGAAAAACTGTTTTTT. It codes for CASSTRLGDEKLFF.

This chain links TRBV19 with TRBJ2-1, with TRBD2 identical over 9 bases. Germline values: CDR1 LNHDA, CDR2 SQIVND (reference sequence). The CDR3 is 15 amino acids. Trimming took 6 bases from V and 8 from J; bases not matched to a gene: 11. This CDR3 reads CASSTTSGEAYEQFF. The CDR3 coding sequence is TGTGCCAGTAGCACGACTAGCGGTGAGGCCTATGAGCAGTTCTTC.

The rearrangement joins TRBV27 to TRBJ2-5; possibly TRBD1 for D (5 bases). V was clipped by 6 bases and J by 2 bases, with 13 bases between them. The CDR3 runs to 14 residues. The germline V gene has CDR1 MNHEY and CDR2 SMNVEV (reference sequence). CDR3 DNA: TGTGCCAGCAGACTGCAGGGTTGGCAAGAGACCCAGTACTTC. Amino acid sequence: CASRLQGWQETQYF.

This rearrangement joins TRBV25-1 to TRBJ2-7, with TRBD1 matching over 10 bases. The CDR3 runs 13 residues. Germline-derived CDR1 and CDR2 are MGHDK and SYGVNS. The V gene end was trimmed by 6 bases and the J gene end by 6 bases; junction bases not matched to a gene: 5. CDR3 protein: CASSPGQGSEQYF. The DNA for the CDR3 is TGTGCCAGCAGCCCGGGACAGGGGAGCGAGCAGTACTTC.

V gene TRBV28 combines with J gene TRBJ2-7; 7 positions match TRBD2. The CDR3 consists of 20 residues. V trimming: 2 bases; J trimming: 2 bases; junction bases outside the gene matches: 21. In germline, CDR1 is MDHEN, CDR2 SYDVKM. The CDR3 DNA reads TGTGCCAGCAGTTTAAGGATCCTAAGGGTGGGAGGGGAGACGCCCTACGAGCAGTACTTC. Amino acid sequence: CASSLRILRVGGETPYEQYF.

V gene TRBV19 combines with J gene TRBJ2-3, with TRBD2 matching 9 bases. Germline CDR1 is LNHDA and CDR2 is SQIVND (reference sequence). The CDR3 covers 17 residues. V trimming: 9 bases; J trimming: 4 bases; junction bases outside the gene matches: 17. The CDR3 coding sequence is TGTGCCAGCCCAACCCCCTCTAGCGGGATCAGGGCAGATACGCAGTATTTT. Amino acids: CASPTPSSGIRADTQYF.

The chain is built from TRBV19 and TRBJ2-7; D could derive from TRBD1 or TRBD2 (5 bases each). This CDR3 comprises 14 residues. V was cut by 4 bases and J by 4 bases, with 14 bases left in between. Germline CDR1 is LNHDA and CDR2 is SQIVND (reference sequence). The CDR3 sequence: CASSTPGTEYEQYF. As DNA, the CDR3 is TGTGCCAGTAGTACCCCCGGGACGGAGTACGAGCAGTACTTC.

J is TRBJ2-1 and V is TRBV11-2, with 10 bases fitting TRBD2. CDR1 and CDR2 from the germline V gene are SGHAT and FQNNGV. V was clipped by 7 bases and J by 2 bases; unmatched bases: 8. There are 16 residues in the CDR3. The CDR3: CASTRGLAATYNEQFF. DNA of the CDR3: TGTGCCAGCACCCGAGGACTAGCGGCTACCTACAATGAGCAGTTCTTC.

This sequence joins TRBV7-9 and TRBJ1-1; D is perhaps TRBD1 (5 bases). V dropped 1 base and J dropped 3 bases, with 12 bases sitting between them. The CDR3 is 15 amino acids. CDR1 and CDR2 (germline): SEHNR, FQNEAQ (reference sequence). This CDR3 is CASSLGLGVDTEAFF. DNA of the CDR3: TGTGCCAGCAGCTTAGGTTTGGGGGTTGACACTGAAGCTTTCTTT. Looking up the rest from reference TRBV7-9 and TRBJ1-1 gives the full variable domain: DTGVSQNPRHKITKRGQNVTFRCDPISEHNRLYWYRQTLGQGPEFLTYFQNEAQLEKSRLLSDRFSAERPKGSFSTLEIQRTEQGDSAMYLCASSLGLGVDTEAFFGQGTRLTVV.

The chain combines TRBV6-5 with TRBJ2-7, with 8 bases matching TRBD2. Looked up from germline, CDR1 is MNHEY and CDR2 is SVGAGI. The V and J ends lost 0 bases and 5 bases, in that order; junction bases with no gene match: 3. This CDR3 has 14 amino acids. Here the CDR3 reads CASSYSGLGDEQYF. The CDR3 nucleotides are TGTGCCAGCAGTTACTCGGGACTAGGTGACGAGCAGTACTTC.

There are a few counts of this clone. The rearrangement links TRBV2 to TRBJ1-2; 9 nucleotides line up with TRBD1. CDR1 and CDR2 (germline): SNHLY, FYNNEI. J gave up 8 bases and V 9 bases, and 7 bases lay outside the gene matches. The CDR3 runs to 12 residues. The CDR3 DNA is TGTGCCAGTCCAGGGACAGGGTTGGGCTACACCTTC. Protein sequence: CASPGTGLGYTF.

The chain carries TRBV19 and TRBJ1-6; D is unclear. Germline V gene data show CDR1 as LNHDA and CDR2 as SQIVND (reference sequence). The CDR3 contains 14 residues. Trimming removed 6 bases at V and 4 bases at J, with 10 bases between. The CDR3 DNA reads TGTGCCAGTAGAGAAGGACTATATAATTCACCCCTCCACTTT. Amino acid sequence: CASREGLYNSPLHF.

The chain is built from TRBV30 and TRBJ2-5, with D perhaps being TRBD1 or TRBD2 (5 bases each). Per the germline V gene, CDR1 is GTSNPN and CDR2 is SVGIG (reference sequence). The CDR3 consists of 11 residues. V shed 3 bases and J shed 13 bases, with 15 bases lying between them. CDR3 amino acids: CAWSPGPDLYF. CDR3 bases: TGTGCCTGGAGCCCGGGGCCGGATTTGTACTTC. The complete variable domain, with remaining parts taken from reference TRBV30 and TRBJ2-5, reads SQTIHQWPATLVQPVGSPLSLECTVEGTSNPNLYWYRQAAGRGLQLLFYSVGIGQISSEVPQNLSASRPQDRQFILSSKKLLLSDSGFYLCAWSPGPDLYFGPGTRLLVL.

The CDR3 bases are TGTGCCAGCAGTCCTGTGGGGCAGGGAATTCAGCCCCAGCATTTT. Residues: CASSPVGQGIQPQHF. The gene calls are TRBV27 and TRBJ1-5; D might be TRBD1 (5 bases). The germline CDR1 and CDR2 sequences are MNHEY and SMNVEV (reference sequence). The length of the CDR3 is 15 residues. V lost 5 bases to trimming and J lost 6 bases, with 17 bases between them.

The CDR3 DNA follows: TGTGCCAGCAGGGACAGGACCTACGAGCAGTACTTC. Protein product: CASRDRTYEQYF. The chain uses TRBV2 and TRBJ2-5, with 7 bases identical to TRBD1. The J call may be in error: the DNA end matches TRBJ2-7 better. The CDR3 consists of 12 residues. The germline gives CDR1 SNHLY, CDR2 FYNNEI.

The chain carries TRBV7-9 and TRBJ2-3; 14 bases match TRBD2. This CDR3 spans 17 amino acids. The germline CDR1 and CDR2 sequences are SEHNR and FQNEAQ (reference sequence). The V segment lost 4 bases and the J segment 4 bases; nucleotides outside the gene matches: 7. The CDR3 coding sequence is TGTGCCAGCAGCTCGGGACTAGCGGGAGAGTCGGCAGATACGCAGTATTTT. Translation: CASSSGLAGESADTQYF.

The chain couples TRBV4-2 to TRBJ2-1; 7 positions agree with TRBD2. J was trimmed by 10 bases and V by 10 bases; bases with no gene match: 19. The V gene's germline CDR1 is LGHNA and CDR2 YNFKEQ. CDR3 length: 15 amino acids. CDR3 nucleotide sequence: TGTGCCACCGGATGGGAGCGGGGCCCGGGGGTGGAGCAGTTCTTC. As protein: CATGWERGPGVEQFF.

With respect to this clone: The same CDR3 is also encoded by other DNA sequences in this sample. The chain carries TRBV28 and TRBJ1-5; the D is unclear. The CDR3 consists of 14 residues. V dropped 6 bases and J dropped 4 bases, with 13 bases sitting between them. In germline, CDR1 is MDHEN, CDR2 SYDVKM. This CDR3 reads CASSLGRVNQPQHF. In DNA form, the CDR3 reads TGTGCCAGCAGCTTAGGACGGGTGAATCAGCCCCAGCATTTT.